Below, one T cell receptor (beta chain) is given with its context. Its antigen remains unidentified. The junction departs from the called germline gene at one end, perhaps through a read error. This CDR3 spans 15 amino acids. Germline-derived CDR1 and CDR2 are MGHRA and YSYEKL. No cell sorting was done before RNA was extracted from the tissue. The source of the sample is a study of tumor and adjacent non-tumor tissue in lung cancer. Study-wide points: Shorter survival was associated with higher TCR diversity in tumors.

Three rounds of nested PCR, following a modified ARM-PCR protocol, produced the TCRbeta library. MiXCR was run by TCRdb on the multiplex PCR reads, yielding one entry per CDR3 protein. The sample contains 91,000 or so distinct CDR3 sequences, approximately 65% of which appear only once. This clonotype was sampled from a man aged 60-69 years with non-small cell lung cancer. V usage is TRBV4-1 and J usage is TRBJ1-1; D remains ambiguous. Input material: lung tumor tissue. The CDR3 protein is CASNQKTLLLKGAFF. CDR3 sequence (DNA): TGCGCCAGCAACCAAAAGACCCTGTTACTCAAGGGAGCTTTCTTT.